This T cell receptor (beta chain) originates from a study of T cell responses to AZD1222 COVID-19 vaccine. Study results and limitations: Reportedly, nearly half of unique spike TCRs recognized epitopes outside B.1.351/B.1.1.7 mutations. In a largely white British group with more females than males, clonal diversity was possibly underestimated.

In regard to this clone: Its antigen is unidentified.

The repertoire was sequenced with immunoSEQ multiplex PCR; TCRdb's copy has only in-frame clones and lacks some. The sample yields some 130,000 clones, roughly 90% seen once. The germline V gene encodes CDR1 MNHEY and CDR2 SMNVEV (reference sequence). The CDR3 is made up of 13 amino acids. Trimming shortened V by 2 bases and J by 2 bases, and 7 bases separated the two germline ends. The source of this sequence is an adult in good health. This rearrangement joins TRBV27 to TRBJ2-7; no reliable D call. The sample was peripheral blood, taken on day 0 of AZD1222 vaccination. The CDR3 DNA follows: TGTGCCAGCAGTTTAACTGTTACCTACGAGCAGTACTTC. This gives the protein CASSLTVTYEQYF.